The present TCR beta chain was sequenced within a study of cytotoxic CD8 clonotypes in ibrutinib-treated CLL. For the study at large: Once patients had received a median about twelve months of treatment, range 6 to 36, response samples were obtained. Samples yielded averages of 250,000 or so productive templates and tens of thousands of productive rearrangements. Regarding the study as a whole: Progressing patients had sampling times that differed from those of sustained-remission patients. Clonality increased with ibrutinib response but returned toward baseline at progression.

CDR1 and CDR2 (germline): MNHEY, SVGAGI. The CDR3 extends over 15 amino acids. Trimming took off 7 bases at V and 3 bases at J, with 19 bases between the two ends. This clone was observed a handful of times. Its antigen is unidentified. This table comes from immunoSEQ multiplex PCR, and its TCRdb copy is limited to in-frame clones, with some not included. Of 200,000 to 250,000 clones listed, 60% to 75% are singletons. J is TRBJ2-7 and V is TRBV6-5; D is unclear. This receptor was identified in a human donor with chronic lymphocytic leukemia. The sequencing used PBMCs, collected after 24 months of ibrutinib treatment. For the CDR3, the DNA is TGTGCCAGCACCAAAAGGCCGGACGGTTACTACGAGCAGTACTTC. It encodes CASTKRPDGYYEQYF.